The T cell receptor beta chain described here comes from a study of cytomegalovirus exposure and HLA in healthy donors. Study-level points and caveats: A later analysis associated some 16,000 TCR beta sequences with HLA alleles at a 0.05 false discovery rate. A missense DCLRE1C variant was associated with V- and J-gene trimming of TCR beta chains in a later analysis, and an independent cohort replicated the association.

The donors comprised healthy bone marrow donors. As to this clone: Its antigen remains unknown.

The PCR ran on 60 Vbeta and 13 Jbeta primers. The repertoire was sequenced with immunoSEQ multiplex PCR; TCRdb's copy has only in-frame clones and lacks some. The table has over 150,000 clones, 65% to 90% seen once; the top ten hold roughly 2%. The J segment lost 4 bases and the V segment lost 7 bases, leaving 8 bases of the junction unmatched. The CDR3 contains 14 residues. CDR1 and CDR2 from the germline V gene are ENHRY and SYGVKD. This clonotype was sampled from a human donor in good health. The sequenced sample was PBMCs. This chain uses TRBV10-3 with TRBJ1-2; 8 positions match TRBD1. CDR3: CAINTGTGIYGYTF. As DNA, the CDR3 is TGTGCCATCAACACCGGGACAGGAATCTATGGCTACACCTTC.